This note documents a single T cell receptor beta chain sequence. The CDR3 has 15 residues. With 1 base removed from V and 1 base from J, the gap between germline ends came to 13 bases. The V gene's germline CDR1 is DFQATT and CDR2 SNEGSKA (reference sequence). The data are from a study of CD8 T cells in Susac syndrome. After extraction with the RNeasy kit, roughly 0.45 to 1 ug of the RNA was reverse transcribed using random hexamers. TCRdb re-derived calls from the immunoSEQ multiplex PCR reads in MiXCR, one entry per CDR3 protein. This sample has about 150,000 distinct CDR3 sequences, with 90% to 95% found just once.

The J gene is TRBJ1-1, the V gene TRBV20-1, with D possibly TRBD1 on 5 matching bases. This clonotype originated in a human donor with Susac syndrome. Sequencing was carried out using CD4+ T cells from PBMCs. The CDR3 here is CSARGARGANTEAFF. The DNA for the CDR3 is TGCAGTGCTAGAGGGGCTAGGGGAGCGAACACTGAAGCTTTCTTT.